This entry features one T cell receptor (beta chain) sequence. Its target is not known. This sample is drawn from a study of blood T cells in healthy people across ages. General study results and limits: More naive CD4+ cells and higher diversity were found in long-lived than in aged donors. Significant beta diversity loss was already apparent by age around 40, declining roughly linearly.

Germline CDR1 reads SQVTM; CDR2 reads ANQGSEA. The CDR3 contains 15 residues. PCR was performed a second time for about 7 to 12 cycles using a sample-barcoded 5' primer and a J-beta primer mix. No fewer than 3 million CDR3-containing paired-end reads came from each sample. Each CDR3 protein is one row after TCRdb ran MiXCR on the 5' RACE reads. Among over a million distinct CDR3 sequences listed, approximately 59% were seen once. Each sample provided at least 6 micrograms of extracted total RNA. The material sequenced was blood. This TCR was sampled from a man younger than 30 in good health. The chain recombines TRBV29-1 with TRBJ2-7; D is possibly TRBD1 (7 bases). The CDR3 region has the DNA TGCAACGAAGCTGGGACTGGACAGGTTATCTACGAGCAGTACTTC. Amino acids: CNEAGTGQVIYEQYF.